The 26 T cell receptor beta chains given below trace back to one sample, sequenced in a study of identifying expanded T cells in peripheral blood. Using immunoSEQ multiplex PCR, the repertoire was profiled, and TCRdb retains in-frame clones only, with some absent. The sample has 90,000 to 100,000 clones, about 88% seen once. The sequenced material came from blood. The source is a person between 18 and 70 years old in good health.

The chain employs TRBV9 and TRBJ2-3; TRBD2 is a possible D gene (6 bases). The germline CDR1 and CDR2 sequences are SGDLS and YYNGEE. CDR3 length: 17 residues. V was clipped by 0 bases and J by 5 bases, with 19 bases between them. The CDR3 loop is CASSVDGRGTLLDTQYF. As DNA, the CDR3 is TGTGCCAGCAGCGTAGATGGTCGCGGGACCCTCTTAGATACGCAGTATTTT.

The genes are TRBV18 and TRBJ2-1; TRBD1 aligns across 7 bases. The CDR3 consists of 16 residues. The V gene's germline CDR1 is KGHSH and CDR2 LQKENI. J was trimmed by 3 bases and V by 5 bases; bases with no gene match: 10. The CDR3, as DNA: TGTGCCAGCTCAGCCGTCCCGGGACAGAGCTACAATGAGCAGTTCTTC. Residues: CASSAVPGQSYNEQFF.

The chain combines TRBV7-2 with TRBJ2-2; a possible D gene is TRBD1 (6 bases). CDR1 is SGHTA, CDR2 FQGNSA, per germline. V shed 1 base and J shed 6 bases, with 12 bases lying between them. The CDR3 runs 15 residues. As DNA, the CDR3 is TGTGCCAGCAGCTTAGAGCGACAGGTGCCCGGGGAGCTGTTTTTT. Translating it yields CASSLERQVPGELFF.

This clone has just one count. The chain employs TRBV5-5 and TRBJ1-6, with 7 bases fitting TRBD1. CDR3 length equals 15 residues. V lost 3 bases, J lost 7 bases, and 7 bases stayed unmatched. CDR1 SGHKS and CDR2 YYEKEE come from the germline V gene (reference sequence). CDR3 loop: CASSSGQPSNSPLHF. The CDR3, as DNA: TGTGCCAGCAGCTCGGGACAGCCTTCCAATTCACCCCTCCACTTT. The full variable domain, its missing parts supplied by reference TRBV5-5 and TRBJ1-6, is DAGVTQSPTHLIKTRGQQVTLRCSPISGHKSVSWYQQVLGQGPQFIFQYYEKEERGRGNFPDRFSARQFPNYSSELNVNALLLGDSALYLCASSSGQPSNSPLHFGNGTRLTVT.

The chain employs TRBV30 and TRBJ1-2; D gene unclear. Looked up from germline, CDR1 is GTSNPN and CDR2 is SVGIG (reference sequence). The V gene lost 4 bases and the J gene lost 2 bases, with 8 bases spanning the gap. This CDR3 region has 12 residues. In nucleotides, the CDR3 is TGTGCCTGGAACCGGGCCAACTATGGCTACACCTTC. Amino acids: CAWNRANYGYTF.

This clone appeared a single time. The V call is TRBV2, the J call TRBJ1-4; 7 bases line up with TRBD1. The V gene's germline CDR1 is SNHLY and CDR2 FYNNEI. Unmatched junction bases numbered 5, after V lost 7 bases and J lost 0 bases. This CDR3 is built from 15 residues. The CDR3 is CASTSDRATNEKLFF. CDR3 coding DNA: TGTGCCAGCACCTCAGACAGGGCAACTAATGAAAAACTGTTTTTT.

This clone appeared once. The chain carries TRBV4-3 and TRBJ2-5; TRBD2 agrees at 8 bases. Unmatched junction bases numbered 4, after V lost 0 bases and J lost 4 bases. CDR3 length equals 15 residues. The germline V gene encodes CDR1 LGHNA and CDR2 YSLEER. CDR3 nucleotide sequence: TGCGCCAGCAGCCAAGATCGGGGGGGAGGAGAGACCCAGTACTTC. Amino acids: CASSQDRGGGETQYF.

A single count supports this clone. The V and J genes are TRBV14 and TRBJ1-2, with D tentatively TRBD1 (5 bases). V dropped 2 bases and J dropped 4 bases, with 14 bases sitting between them. Germline V gives CDR1 SGHDN, CDR2 FVKESK. The CDR3 has 15 residues. The DNA of the CDR3 is TGTGCCAGCAGCCAACAGCCAGGGACGGGCTATGGCTACACCTTC. Its translation is CASSQQPGTGYGYTF.

V gene TRBV27 combines with J gene TRBJ1-1; D unresolved. The CDR3 has 13 residues. Trimming removed 5 bases from V and 7 bases from J, with 14 bases in between. Per the germline V gene, CDR1 is MNHEY and CDR2 is SMNVEV (reference sequence). The CDR3 sequence is CASSPRVYSEAFF. The CDR3 coding sequence is TGTGCCAGCAGTCCGCGAGTATACAGTGAAGCTTTCTTT.

This clone appeared a single time. Here the CDR3 reads CASSSGTDSYEQYF. The CDR3 coding sequence is TGTGCCAGCTCGTCCGGGACGGACTCCTACGAGCAGTACTTC. The V and J genes are TRBV18 and TRBJ2-7; D possibly uses TRBD1 or TRBD2 (5 bases each). V lost 6 bases and J 0 bases, leaving 12 bases between the germline ends. Per germline, CDR1 KGHSH and CDR2 LQKENI. This CDR3 is built from 14 residues.

This clone was observed a single time. V and J are TRBV6-5 and TRBJ2-4; 8 nucleotides align to TRBD1. CDR3 size: 16 residues. Germline V gives CDR1 MNHEY, CDR2 SVGAGI. V was clipped by 4 bases and J by 3 bases; unmatched bases: 8. CDR3 DNA: TGTGCCAGCAGTTCACTGGACAGGGACATCAAAAACATTCAGTACTTC. Its protein is CASSSLDRDIKNIQYF.

The V and J genes are TRBV5-1 and TRBJ2-5; D ambiguous. Trimming shortened V by 4 bases and J by 3 bases, and 13 bases separated the two germline ends. Looked up from germline, CDR1 is SGHRS and CDR2 is YFSETQ. The length of the CDR3 is 14 residues. As DNA, the CDR3 is TGCGCCAGCAGCCCCGACCAGTTTAAAGAGACCCAGTACTTC. It is translated as CASSPDQFKETQYF.

The chain is built from TRBV5-1 and TRBJ2-1, with D perhaps TRBD1 or TRBD2 (5 bases each). Looked up from germline, CDR1 is SGHRS and CDR2 is YFSETQ. V was trimmed by 1 base and J by 3 bases, leaving 14 bases between them. This CDR3 comprises 16 residues. The CDR3 sequence: CASSLSFGGDYNEQFF. The DNA for the CDR3 is TGCGCCAGCAGCTTGTCGTTTGGGGGTGACTACAATGAGCAGTTCTTC.

This clone occurred once. The CDR3 loop reads CASSEGTGANVLTF. The CDR3 DNA reads as TGTGCCAGCAGTGAGGGTACGGGGGCCAACGTCCTGACTTTC. The chain links TRBV6-4 to TRBJ2-6; D remains ambiguous. Germline CDR1 is MRHNA and CDR2 is SNTAGT. The CDR3 is 14 amino acids. V was clipped by 3 bases and J by 4 bases, with 7 bases between them.

This clone was observed at least ten times. The chain couples TRBV5-4 to TRBJ1-4, with D perhaps matching TRBD1 (5 bases). Germline V CDR1 and CDR2: SGHNT, YYREEE (reference sequence). The CDR3 spans 16 residues. V was pared by 4 bases and J by 5 bases, with 18 bases between. CDR3 in DNA: TGTGCCAGCAGCCGGGGGAATGGTTGGGGGAATGAAAAACTGTTTTTT. Amino acid sequence: CASSRGNGWGNEKLFF.

The rearrangement joins TRBV28 to TRBJ1-5, with 7 nucleotides matching TRBD1. The CDR3 spans 17 residues. Looked up from germline, CDR1 is MDHEN and CDR2 is SYDVKM. V dropped 5 bases and J dropped 1; count of bases not matched to a gene: 11. Here the CDR3 DNA reads TGTGCCAGCAGTCCCTCAGGGGGGGACGGAAGCAATCAGCCCCAGCATTTT. Amino acid sequence: CASSPSGGDGSNQPQHF.

The V call is TRBV7-2, the J call TRBJ2-7; D perhaps matches TRBD1 (5 bases). Germline V gene sequence: CDR1 SGHTA, CDR2 FQGNSA. Trimming cost V 1 base and J 1 base, with 14 bases left between them. This CDR3 contains 16 residues. The CDR3 DNA sequence: TGTGCCAGCAGCTTAGGCCATGGGGCCCGGTCCTACGAGCAGTACTTC. The encoded protein is CASSLGHGARSYEQYF.

This clone was found a few times. J is TRBJ1-2 and V is TRBV21-1. TRBV21-1 is a pseudogene segment. CDR3 size: 13 residues. The CDR3 protein is CASILWANYGYTF. The DNA for the CDR3 is TGTGCCAGCATCCTTTGGGCTAACTATGGCTACACCTTC.

The gene calls are TRBV6-1 and TRBJ1-5; unclear D gene. Germline assignment: CDR1 MNHNS and CDR2 SASEGT. This CDR3 contains 16 residues. V dropped 4 bases and J dropped 0 bases, with 13 bases sitting between them. The CDR3 nucleotides are TGTGCCAGCAGTGCATGGGCGGAGCTTAGCAATCAGCCCCAGCATTTT. This gives the protein CASSAWAELSNQPQHF.

V gene TRBV28 combines with J gene TRBJ2-7, with a weak D call TRBD2 (5 bases). Germline CDR1 and CDR2: MDHEN and SYDVKM. This CDR3 is built from 15 residues. Trimming shortened V by 4 bases and J by 2 bases, and 15 bases separated the two germline ends. The CDR3 nucleotides are TGTGCCAGCAGTTCCCCCGGGGTGTCCCCCTACGAGCAGTACTTC. Protein sequence: CASSSPGVSPYEQYF.

The gene calls are TRBV11-2 and TRBJ2-7, with 7 bases matching TRBD2. V shed 5 bases, J shed 2 bases, and the junction held 12 bases outside the gene matches. Per germline, CDR1 SGHAT and CDR2 FQNNGV. This CDR3 region has 16 residues. The DNA of the CDR3 is TGTGCCAGCAGCACCCCCTCTGGCGGGGGTACCTACGAGCAGTACTTC. This translates into CASSTPSGGGTYEQYF. The full variable domain, with the rest looked up from reference TRBV11-2 and TRBJ2-7, is EAGVAQSPRYKIIEKRQSVAFWCNPISGHATLYWYQQILGQGPKLLIQFQNNGVVDDSQLPKDRFSAERLKGVDSTLKIQPAKLEDSAVYLCASSTPSGGGTYEQYFGPGTRLTVT.

The chain recombines TRBV7-9 with TRBJ1-5; D is perhaps TRBD1 (5 bases). The germline V gene encodes CDR1 SEHNR and CDR2 FQNEAQ (reference sequence). V lost 2 bases and J lost 9, with 11 bases in between. This CDR3 has 13 amino acids. In DNA form, the CDR3 reads TGTGCCAGCAGCTTATCTCAGGGTCGGCCCCAGCATTTT. As protein: CASSLSQGRPQHF.

V and J are TRBV7-2 and TRBJ2-7, with TRBD1 as a possible D gene (6 bases). V was cut by 1 base and J by 3 bases, with 13 bases left in between. CDR1 is SGHTA, CDR2 FQGNSA, per germline. The CDR3 runs to 15 residues. The CDR3 sequence is CASSLEGTRIYEQYF. DNA of the CDR3: TGTGCCAGCAGCTTAGAAGGGACAAGGATCTACGAGCAGTACTTC.

This clone was seen once. The chain couples TRBV19 to TRBJ1-5; D is undetermined. Trimming cost V 7 bases and J 1 base, with 11 bases left between them. The CDR3 sequence is 14 residues long. Germline lookup yields CDR1 LNHDA and CDR2 SQIVND (reference sequence). Here the CDR3 reads CASTAVGSNQPQHF. The CDR3 DNA follows: TGTGCCAGTACCGCGGTGGGGAGCAATCAGCCCCAGCATTTT.

J is TRBJ2-2 and V is TRBV7-3, with TRBD1 identical over 9 bases. The CDR3 loop spans 15 amino acids. V was clipped by 5 bases and J by 5 bases; unmatched bases: 6. Germline assignment: CDR1 SGHTA and CDR2 FQGTGA. CDR3 sequence reads: CASSIGTGRTGELFF. DNA for the CDR3: TGTGCCAGCAGCATCGGGACAGGGCGGACCGGGGAGCTGTTTTTT.

The CDR3 is CASSSDQGRSTDTQYF. CDR3 sequence (DNA): TGTGCCAGCAGCTCGGATCAGGGGAGGAGCACAGATACGCAGTATTTT. V is TRBV5-6 and J is TRBJ2-3; D tentatively fits TRBD1 or TRBD2 (6 bases each). CDR1 and CDR2 from the germline V gene are SGHDT and YYEEEE. CDR3 length: 16 residues. V was clipped by 3 bases and J by 0 bases, with 14 bases between them.